This TCR beta chain was obtained from a study of cytomegalovirus exposure and HLA in healthy donors. Whole-study results and caveats: A link between a missense DCLRE1C variant and TCR beta V- and J-gene trimming emerged from a later analysis. In a later analysis, parvovirus B19, influenza, CMV and Epstein-Barr virus appeared linked to several top co-occurrence clusters. Accounts indicate the classifier identified cytomegalovirus status with strong specificity and sensitivity.

Trimming pared 0 bases from V and 4 bases from J, leaving 13 bases between. CDR3 length: 15 amino acids. Germline-derived CDR1 and CDR2 are MGHRA and YSYEKL. PCR amplification relied on 60 Vbeta primers (plus 13 Jbeta primers). The method was immunoSEQ multiplex PCR; TCRdb's version includes in-frame clones alone and lacks a portion of them. The data show around 130,000 clones, over 60% seen once. With respect to this clone: Antigen: not known.

Though probably carrying unrecorded immune exposures, donors were nominally healthy at sampling. The receptor's source is a man aged 18 to 35 in good health and CMV-seronegative. The material sequenced was PBMCs. The rearrangement joins TRBV4-1 to TRBJ2-7; tentatively, D is TRBD2 (6 bases). CDR3 residues: CASSQEEGEAYEQYF. The CDR3, as DNA: TGCGCCAGCAGCCAAGAAGAAGGGGAGGCTTACGAGCAGTACTTC.